This T cell receptor beta chain was identified during a study of blood T cell repertoires in COVID-19. Sequencing used immunoSEQ multiplex PCR; TCRdb keeps in-frame clones, though not all of them. Seen here are around 130,000 clones, around nine tenths observed once, and the top ten hold 18%. V was trimmed by 6 bases and J by 0 bases, leaving 14 bases between them. This CDR3 is built from 15 residues. The germline V gene has CDR1 MNHNY and CDR2 SVGAGI (reference sequence). The TCR was taken from a man in his fifties or sixties with active or convalescent COVID-19. This chain joins TRBV6-6 and TRBJ1-1, with a weak D call TRBD1 (6 bases). The sequencing input was peripheral blood. The CDR3 bases are TGTGCCAGCAGCCCCCCCGAGGGGGTGAACACTGAAGCTTTCTTT. This encodes CASSPPEGVNTEAFF.